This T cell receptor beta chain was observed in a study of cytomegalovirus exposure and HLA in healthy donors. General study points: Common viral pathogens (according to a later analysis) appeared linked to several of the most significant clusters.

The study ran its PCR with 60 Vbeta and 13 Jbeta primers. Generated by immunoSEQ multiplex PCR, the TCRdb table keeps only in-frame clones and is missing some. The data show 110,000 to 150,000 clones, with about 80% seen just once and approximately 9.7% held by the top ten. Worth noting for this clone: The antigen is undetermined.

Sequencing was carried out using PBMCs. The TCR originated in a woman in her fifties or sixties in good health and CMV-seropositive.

CDR3 sequence reads: CASSERGNYGYTF. Written as DNA, the CDR3 is TGTGCCAGCAGTGAAAGGGGTAACTATGGCTACACCTTC. V is TRBV6-1 and J is TRBJ1-2, with D maybe TRBD1 (5 bases). There are 13 residues in the CDR3. Germline V gene data show CDR1 as MNHNS and CDR2 as SASEGT. The V gene lost 2 bases and the J gene lost 1 base, with 5 bases spanning the gap.